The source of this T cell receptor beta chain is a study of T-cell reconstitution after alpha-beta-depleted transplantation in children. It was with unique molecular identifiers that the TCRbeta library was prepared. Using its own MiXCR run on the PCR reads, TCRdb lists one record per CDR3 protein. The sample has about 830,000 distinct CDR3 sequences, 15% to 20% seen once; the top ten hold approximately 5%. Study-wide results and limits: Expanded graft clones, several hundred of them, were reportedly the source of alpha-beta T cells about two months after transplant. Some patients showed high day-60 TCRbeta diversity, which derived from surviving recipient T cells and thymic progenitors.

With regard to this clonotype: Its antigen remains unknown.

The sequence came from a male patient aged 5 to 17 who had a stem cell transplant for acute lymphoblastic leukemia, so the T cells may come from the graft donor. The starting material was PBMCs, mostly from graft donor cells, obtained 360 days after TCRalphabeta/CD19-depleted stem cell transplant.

CDR3 region: CSAVGAGELFF. CDR3 nucleotides: TGCAGCGCAGTAGGGGCCGGGGAGCTGTTTTTT. This chain uses TRBV29-1 with TRBJ2-2, with D possibly matching TRBD1 (5 bases). The V and J ends lost 7 bases and 6 bases respectively, with 9 bases between them. This CDR3 contains 11 residues. Germline CDR1 and CDR2: SQVTM and ANQGSEA.